This T cell receptor (beta chain) was recovered during a study of T-cell reconstitution after alpha-beta-depleted transplantation in children. Preparation of the TCRbeta library was carried out with unique molecular identifiers. Via MiXCR, TCRdb re-called the PCR reads, giving one row per CDR3 protein. The sample has about 480,000 distinct CDR3 sequences, around 12% seen once. This receptor was identified in a human donor who donated a stem cell graft to a child with combined immunodeficiency. Sequenced here: PBMCs from the stem cell graft donor, sampled from the stem cell graft.

CDR3 in amino acids: CSVAPAFRGEQFF. DNA for the CDR3: TGCAGCGTTGCACCAGCCTTCCGGGGTGAGCAGTTCTTC. The rearrangement uses TRBV29-1 and TRBJ2-1, with D tentatively TRBD2 (5 bases). Between the trimmed V and J ends, which lost 4 bases and 9 bases, there was a span of 16 bases. The CDR3 is 13 residues long. Germline V gene lookup returns CDR1 SQVTM and CDR2 ANQGSEA.